This entry describes one T cell receptor (beta chain). No antigen is known for it. The length of the CDR3 is 12 residues. Per the germline V gene, CDR1 is MDHEN and CDR2 is SYDVKM. The germline V and J ends were trimmed by 6 bases and 4 bases, with 10 bases remaining between them. TCRdb keeps only in-frame clones here, not all; method: immunoSEQ multiplex PCR. The sample lists 25,000 to 35,000 clones, roughly 89% occurring once. This entry belongs to a study of OX40 agonist ivuxolimab in advanced cancers. Turning to the study itself: Averaging roughly 60 years in age, with a range of roughly 20 to 90, the cohort was approximately 84% male.

Patients with a history of autoimmune disease or on systemic immunosuppression were excluded. Findings of the study overall: CD4+ and CD8+ T cells in blood underwent clonal expansion by week 6 at 0.1 to 3.0 mg/kg.

This receptor was obtained from an adult with an advanced solid tumor such as melanoma, head and neck, liver or kidney cancer. The genes are TRBV28 and TRBJ2-7; weak D call: TRBD2 (6 bases). Sequencing used CD4+ or CD8+ T cells sorted from blood, obtained in a trial of the OX40 agonist ivuxolimab. The CDR3 bases are TGTGCCAGCAGGGGAGGCGAATACGAGCAGTACTTC. It is translated as CASRGGEYEQYF. The whole variable domain, filled in from reference TRBV28 and TRBJ2-7, reads DVKVTQSSRYLVKRTGEKVFLECVQDMDHENMFWYRQDPGLGLRLIYFSYDVKMKEKGDIPEGYSVSREKKERFSLILESASTNQTSMYLCASRGGEYEQYFGPGTRLTVT.